The 26 T cell receptor beta chains listed next were all sequenced from one sample in a study of cytomegalovirus exposure and HLA in healthy donors. A multiplex PCR was run with 60 Vbeta primers and 13 Jbeta primers. Produced via immunoSEQ multiplex PCR; TCRdb's table is partial and in-frame only. The table lists under 200,000 clones, 86% of them singletons. Sequencing input: PBMCs. All receptors derive from a woman under 30 in good health and CMV-seronegative.

The chain has TRBV19 and TRBJ2-7, with a weak D call TRBD2 (7 bases). The CDR3 is 12 residues long. V dropped 6 bases and J dropped 2 bases, with 8 bases sitting between them. Germline CDR1 and CDR2: LNHDA and SQIVND (reference sequence). Here the CDR3 DNA reads TGTGCCAGTAGCGGGGGGCCCTACGAGCAGTACTTC. Translated, it gives CASSGGPYEQYF.

This sequence joins TRBV5-1 and TRBJ2-1; 10 bases are shared with TRBD2. This CDR3 is 16 amino acids long. V lost 2 bases and J lost 5; bases outside the gene matches: 7. Looked up from germline, CDR1 is SGHRS and CDR2 is YFSETQ. In nucleotides, the CDR3 is TGCGCCAGCAGCTTACGAAGCGGGGGGGCCAACAATGAGCAGTTCTTC. Protein product: CASSLRSGGANNEQFF.

This clone was seen more than once but under ten times. The rearrangement joins TRBV6-4 to TRBJ2-3, with D possibly TRBD2 on 6 matching bases. Germline lookup yields CDR1 MRHNA and CDR2 SNTAGT. The CDR3 has 14 amino acids. Between the trimmed V and J ends, which lost 6 bases and 0 bases, there was a span of 10 bases. CDR3 nucleotides: TGTGCCAGCAGCCCTCTAGCGAGCACAGATACGCAGTATTTT. Its protein is CASSPLASTDTQYF.

J is TRBJ1-1 and V is TRBV28, with TRBD1 as a possible D gene (6 bases). The CDR3 sequence is 16 residues long. The V and J ends lost 3 bases and 5 bases respectively, with 19 bases between them. Germline V gene sequence: CDR1 MDHEN, CDR2 SYDVKM. CDR3 sequence: CASSFRTAWGNTEAFF. The CDR3 region has the DNA TGTGCCAGCAGTTTTAGGACAGCTTGGGGGAATACTGAAGCTTTCTTT. Variable domain in full (rest from reference TRBV28 and TRBJ1-1): DVKVTQSSRYLVKRTGEKVFLECVQDMDHENMFWYRQDPGLGLRLIYFSYDVKMKEKGDIPEGYSVSREKKERFSLILESASTNQTSMYLCASSFRTAWGNTEAFFGQGTRLTVV.

The gene calls are TRBV19 and TRBJ2-6; TRBD1 agrees at 11 bases. Germline CDR1 and CDR2: LNHDA and SQIVND (reference sequence). This CDR3 is 18 amino acids long. Losses at the gene ends were 3 bases for V and 3 bases for J; bases not matched to a gene: 7. The CDR3 here is CASSIRRDRGFGANVLTF. The CDR3 DNA is TGTGCCAGTAGTATCCGTCGGGACAGGGGGTTTGGGGCCAACGTCCTGACTTTC.

The rearrangement links TRBV4-1 to TRBJ2-3; 8 bases match TRBD2. CDR1 is MGHRA, CDR2 YSYEKL, per germline. The J segment lost 1 base and the V segment lost 4 bases, leaving 10 bases of the junction unmatched. CDR3 size: 17 residues. The CDR3 reads CASSRFGGAFGTDTQYF. The CDR3, as DNA: TGCGCCAGCAGCCGGTTCGGGGGGGCCTTTGGCACAGATACGCAGTATTTT.

The V call is TRBV28, the J call TRBJ2-3; TRBD2 matches at 8 bases. V dropped 4 bases and J dropped 4; count of bases not matched to a gene: 10. The germline CDR1 and CDR2 sequences are MDHEN and SYDVKM. The CDR3 has 16 amino acids. The CDR3 sequence is CASSSPGAGDADTQYF. In DNA, the CDR3 is TGTGCCAGCAGTTCTCCCGGAGCGGGGGATGCAGATACGCAGTATTTT.

Comments on this clone: Other nucleotide sequences from this sample produce the same CDR3. The gene calls are TRBV6-5 and TRBJ2-5; D might be TRBD2 (5 bases). The germline V gene has CDR1 MNHEY and CDR2 SVGAGI. V was shortened by 2 bases and J by 5 bases, with 9 bases between the two germline ends. CDR3 length: 13 amino acids. DNA of the CDR3: TGTGCCAGCAGTTACCGGGGTCGCGAGACCCAGTACTTC. It encodes CASSYRGRETQYF.

The V call is TRBV11-2, the J call TRBJ2-5, with a weak D call TRBD2 (5 bases). The CDR3 is 14 residues long. Trimming took off 6 bases at V and 2 bases at J, with 13 bases between the two ends. The germline gives CDR1 SGHAT, CDR2 FQNNGV. The DNA of the CDR3 is TGTGCCAGCAGGGAAATTGCGGGTCAAGAGACCCAGTACTTC. Its protein is CASREIAGQETQYF.

This clone appeared once. V gene TRBV5-1 combines with J gene TRBJ1-4, with D uncertain. The CDR3 runs to 16 residues. Trimming took 0 bases from V and 0 from J, leaving 9 bases between them. Germline V gene lookup returns CDR1 SGHRS and CDR2 YFSETQ. As DNA, the CDR3 is TGCGCCAGCAGCTTGGGGGTCGGGTCAACTAATGAAAAACTGTTTTTT. This translates into CASSLGVGSTNEKLFF.

This chain connects TRBV6-1 to TRBJ1-1, with TRBD1 identical over 9 bases. The CDR3 sequence is 13 residues long. Germline V gene sequence: CDR1 MNHNS, CDR2 SASEGT. V shed 3 bases and J 6 bases; nucleotides not matched to a gene: 2. For the CDR3, the DNA is TGTGCCAGCAGTGAGACAGGGGGGCCTGAAGCTTTCTTT. Translation: CASSETGGPEAFF.

The V and J genes are TRBV28 and TRBJ2-2; 8 bases line up with TRBD1. V was clipped by 7 bases and J by 6 bases; unmatched bases: 10. The CDR3 is 15 amino acids. CDR1 is MDHEN, CDR2 SYDVKM, per germline. The CDR3 loop is CASTTWDRSAGELFF. The CDR3 DNA is TGTGCCAGCACCACCTGGGACAGGTCGGCCGGGGAGCTGTTTTTT.

This chain links TRBV29-1 with TRBJ2-3; 8 bases line up with TRBD2. The CDR3 has 13 residues. V lost 4 bases to trimming and J lost 6 bases; unmatched junction nucleotides: 6. Germline-derived CDR1 and CDR2 are SQVTM and ANQGSEA. CDR3 in DNA: TGCAGCGTTGTCGGGGGGGCATCGGATACGCAGTATTTT. Amino acid sequence: CSVVGGASDTQYF.

The chain recombines TRBV9 with TRBJ2-3, with D perhaps matching TRBD2 (6 bases). CDR1 and CDR2 (germline): SGDLS, YYNGEE. This CDR3 contains 18 residues. The V and J ends lost 4 bases and 0 bases respectively, with 21 bases between them. This chain's CDR3 is CASSSRVSGLQSTDTQYF. The CDR3 bases are TGTGCCAGCAGCTCCAGGGTATCGGGACTCCAGAGCACAGATACGCAGTATTTT. Together with reference TRBV9 and TRBJ2-3, the CDR3 gives the full variable domain: DSGVTQTPKHLITATGQRVTLRCSPRSGDLSVYWYQQSLDQGLQFLIQYYNGEERAKGNILERFSAQQFPDLHSELNLSSLELGDSALYFCASSSRVSGLQSTDTQYFGPGTRLTVL.

The chain has TRBV7-6 and TRBJ1-1, with TRBD1 matching over 7 bases. The length of the CDR3 is 14 residues. V shed 5 bases, J shed 2 bases, and the junction held 5 bases outside the gene matches. CDR1 is SGHVS, CDR2 FNYEAQ, per germline. DNA of the CDR3: TGTGCCAGCAGCCCGGGACAGATAAACACTGAAGCTTTCTTT. Translated, it gives CASSPGQINTEAFF.

In its sample, this clone was seen once. The chain carries TRBV28 and TRBJ1-5; D gene ambiguous. CDR3 length equals 11 residues. The germline V and J ends were trimmed by 5 bases and 7 bases, with 6 bases remaining between them. Per germline, CDR1 MDHEN and CDR2 SYDVKM. The chain's CDR3 is CASSREQPQHF. CDR3 nucleotide sequence: TGTGCCAGCAGTCGTGAGCAGCCCCAGCATTTT.

The chain recombines TRBV28 with TRBJ1-1, with TRBD1 identical over 7 bases. Germline V gene sequence: CDR1 MDHEN, CDR2 SYDVKM. The CDR3 totals 13 residues. Trimming cost V 11 bases and J 4 bases; bases outside gene matches: 10. CDR3 amino acids: CACTLQGITEAFF. The CDR3 nucleotides are TGTGCCTGCACCCTACAGGGGATCACTGAAGCTTTCTTT.

The chain recombines TRBV19 with TRBJ1-5; D might be TRBD1 (6 bases). There are 17 residues in the CDR3. Trimming shortened V by 7 bases and J by 4 bases, and 23 bases separated the two germline ends. Germline CDR1 and CDR2: LNHDA and SQIVND (reference sequence). The CDR3 reads CASISDRTGTLNQPQHF. The CDR3 DNA sequence: TGTGCCAGTATTTCCGACAGGACCGGCACTCTAAATCAGCCCCAGCATTTT.

This rearrangement joins TRBV7-8 to TRBJ2-7; D is uncertain. V gave up 5 bases and J gave up 5 bases, with 16 bases separating them. Germline V gives CDR1 SGHVS, CDR2 FQNEAQ. CDR3 length: 14 residues. Here the CDR3 DNA reads TGTGCCAGCAGCCCAGAGGCCTTGTTGAACGAGCAGTACTTC. It yields the protein CASSPEALLNEQYF. Filled out from reference TRBV7-8 and TRBJ2-7, the complete variable domain reads GAGVSQSPRYKVAKRGQDVALRCDPISGHVSLFWYQQALGQGPEFLTYFQNEAQLDKSGLPSDRFFAERPEGSVSTLKIQRTQQEDSAVYLCASSPEALLNEQYFGPGTRLTVT.

The chain employs TRBV7-9 and TRBJ2-5, with D perhaps matching TRBD1 (6 bases). In germline, CDR1 is SEHNR, CDR2 FQNEAQ (reference sequence). The CDR3 runs to 13 residues. Trimming left V 5 bases short and J 3 bases short, with 10 bases between. CDR3 region: CASSNRQEETQYF. DNA of the CDR3: TGTGCCAGCAGCAACCGACAGGAAGAGACCCAGTACTTC. The full variable domain, rest sourced from reference TRBV7-9 and TRBJ2-5, is DTGVSQNPRHKITKRGQNVTFRCDPISEHNRLYWYRQTLGQGPEFLTYFQNEAQLEKSRLLSDRFSAERPKGSFSTLEIQRTEQGDSAMYLCASSNRQEETQYFGPGTRLLVL.

This sequence joins TRBV2 and TRBJ1-5; D is possibly TRBD1 (5 bases). The CDR3 is made up of 14 amino acids. Per the germline V gene, CDR1 is SNHLY and CDR2 is FYNNEI. V was cut by 8 bases and J by 7 bases, with 18 bases left in between. CDR3 region: CASSGGRRDQPQHF. In DNA form, the CDR3 reads TGTGCCAGCTCGGGGGGTCGGAGAGACCAGCCCCAGCATTTT.

This clone was observed a single time. The genes are TRBV28 and TRBJ2-1, with D possibly being TRBD2 (5 bases). This CDR3 spans 12 amino acids. Trimming stripped 5 bases from V and 6 bases from J, with 8 bases between. Germline V gene data show CDR1 as MDHEN and CDR2 as SYDVKM. The CDR3 protein is CASSPGFNEQFF. DNA for the CDR3: TGTGCCAGCAGTCCGGGATTCAATGAGCAGTTCTTC.

The rearrangement links TRBV27 to TRBJ2-5; 10 bases are a match to TRBD2. The CDR3 covers 15 residues. Unmatched junction bases numbered 5, after V lost 5 bases and J lost 2 bases. In germline, CDR1 is MNHEY, CDR2 SMNVEV (reference sequence). Written as DNA, the CDR3 is TGTGCCAGCAGTAAAGGACTAGCGGAACAAGAGACCCAGTACTTC. Its protein product is CASSKGLAEQETQYF.

The chain's CDR3 is CASSTEGQGNSPLHF. CDR3 bases: TGTGCCAGTAGTACGGAGGGACAGGGGAATTCACCCCTCCACTTT. The genes are TRBV19 and TRBJ1-6, with TRBD1 identical over 10 bases. Germline values: CDR1 LNHDA, CDR2 SQIVND (reference sequence). The CDR3 is 15 amino acids. With 4 bases clipped from V and 7 bases from J, the junction kept 4 bases outside the gene matches.

The chain is built from TRBV7-3 and TRBJ2-7; 8 bases line up with TRBD2. Trimming cost V 0 bases and J 4 bases; bases outside gene matches: 5. This CDR3 is 15 amino acids long. CDR1 is SGHTA, CDR2 FQGTGA, per germline. CDR3 region: CASSLTSAGGYEQYF. CDR3 bases: TGTGCCAGCAGCTTAACGTCGGCGGGAGGATACGAGCAGTACTTC.

This chain joins TRBV29-1 and TRBJ2-5, with D possibly matching TRBD1 (5 bases). Per the germline V gene, CDR1 is SQVTM and CDR2 is ANQGSEA. The germline V and J ends were trimmed by 4 bases and 4 bases, with 10 bases remaining between them. The CDR3 runs to 12 residues. The CDR3 DNA reads as TGCAGCGTTGCCAGGGTTGGAGAGACCCAGTACTTC. Amino acid sequence: CSVARVGETQYF.